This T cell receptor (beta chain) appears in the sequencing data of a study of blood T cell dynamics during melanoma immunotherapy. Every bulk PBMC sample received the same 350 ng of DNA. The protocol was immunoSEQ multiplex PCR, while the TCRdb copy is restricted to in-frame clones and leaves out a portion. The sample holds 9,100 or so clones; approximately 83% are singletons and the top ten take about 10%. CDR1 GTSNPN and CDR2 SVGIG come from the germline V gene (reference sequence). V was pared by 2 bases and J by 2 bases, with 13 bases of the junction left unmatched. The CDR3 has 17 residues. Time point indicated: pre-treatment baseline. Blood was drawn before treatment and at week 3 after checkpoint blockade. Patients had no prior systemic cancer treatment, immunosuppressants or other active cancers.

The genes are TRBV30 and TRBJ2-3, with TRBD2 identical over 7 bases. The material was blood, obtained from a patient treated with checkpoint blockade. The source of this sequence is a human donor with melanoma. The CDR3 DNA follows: TGTGCCTGGAGTAAGGGACTATCCGACCATCACACAGATACGCAGTATTTT. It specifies CAWSKGLSDHHTDTQYF.